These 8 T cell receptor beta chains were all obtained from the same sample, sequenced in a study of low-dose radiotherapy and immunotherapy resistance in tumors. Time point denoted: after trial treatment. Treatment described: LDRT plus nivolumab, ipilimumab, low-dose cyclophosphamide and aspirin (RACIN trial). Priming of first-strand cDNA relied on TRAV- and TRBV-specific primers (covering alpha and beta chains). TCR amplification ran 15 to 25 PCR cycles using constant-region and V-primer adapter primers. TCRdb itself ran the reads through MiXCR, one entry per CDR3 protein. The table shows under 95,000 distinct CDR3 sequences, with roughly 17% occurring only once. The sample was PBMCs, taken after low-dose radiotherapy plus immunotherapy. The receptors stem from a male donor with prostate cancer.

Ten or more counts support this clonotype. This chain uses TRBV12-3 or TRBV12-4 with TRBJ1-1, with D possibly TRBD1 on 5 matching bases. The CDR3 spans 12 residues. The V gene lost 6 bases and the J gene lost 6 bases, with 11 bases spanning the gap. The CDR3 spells CASSLGGAEAFF. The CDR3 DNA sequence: TGTGCCAGCAGCCTTGGAGGGGCTGAAGCTTTCTTT.

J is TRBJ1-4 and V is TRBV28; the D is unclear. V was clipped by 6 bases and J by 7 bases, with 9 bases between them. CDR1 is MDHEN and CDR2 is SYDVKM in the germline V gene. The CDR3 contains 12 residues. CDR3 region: CASSRTTEKLFF. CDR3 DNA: TGTGCCAGCAGCCGGACGACTGAAAAACTGTTTTTT.

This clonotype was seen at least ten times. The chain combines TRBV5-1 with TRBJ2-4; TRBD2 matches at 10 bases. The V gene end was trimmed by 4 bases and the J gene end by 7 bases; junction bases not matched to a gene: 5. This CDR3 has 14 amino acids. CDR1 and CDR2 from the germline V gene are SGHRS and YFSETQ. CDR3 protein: CASSPASGSNIQYF. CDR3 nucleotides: TGCGCCAGCAGCCCCGCTAGCGGGAGTAACATTCAGTACTTC.

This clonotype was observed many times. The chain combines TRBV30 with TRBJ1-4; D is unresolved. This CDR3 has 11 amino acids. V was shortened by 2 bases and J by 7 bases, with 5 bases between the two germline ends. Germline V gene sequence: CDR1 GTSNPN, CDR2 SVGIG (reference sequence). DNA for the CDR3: TGTGCCTGGAGTCCGGGTGAAAAACTGTTTTTT. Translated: CAWSPGEKLFF.

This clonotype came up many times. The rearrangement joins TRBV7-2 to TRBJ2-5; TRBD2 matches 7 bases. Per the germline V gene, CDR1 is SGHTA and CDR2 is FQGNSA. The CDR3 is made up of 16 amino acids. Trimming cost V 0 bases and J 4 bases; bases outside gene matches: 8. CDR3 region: CASSLAPLARAETQYF. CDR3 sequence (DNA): TGTGCCAGCAGCTTAGCACCACTAGCGCGAGCAGAGACCCAGTACTTC.

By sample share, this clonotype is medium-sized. The DNA of the CDR3 is TGTGCCAGCACCCTTCCGGCGGGCAGAGGAGCTTTCTTT. Its translation is CASTLPAGRGAFF. This sequence joins TRBV28 and TRBJ1-1, with no clear D. Germline CDR1 is MDHEN and CDR2 is SYDVKM. Deletions cut 7 bases from V and 10 bases from J, with 19 bases between. This CDR3 has 13 residues.

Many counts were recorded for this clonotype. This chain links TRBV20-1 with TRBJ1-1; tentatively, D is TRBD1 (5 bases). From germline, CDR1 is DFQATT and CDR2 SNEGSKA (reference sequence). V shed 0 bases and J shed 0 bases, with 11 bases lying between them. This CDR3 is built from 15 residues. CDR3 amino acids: CSAREGDVLNTEAFF. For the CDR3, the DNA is TGCAGTGCTAGAGAGGGGGACGTTTTGAACACTGAAGCTTTCTTT.

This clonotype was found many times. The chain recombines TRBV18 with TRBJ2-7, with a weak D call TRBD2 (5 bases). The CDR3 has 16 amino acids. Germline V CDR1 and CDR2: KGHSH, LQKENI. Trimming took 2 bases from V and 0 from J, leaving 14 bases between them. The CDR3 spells CASSPRRSGFSYEQYF. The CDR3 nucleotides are TGTGCCAGCTCACCAAGGCGCTCGGGGTTCTCCTACGAGCAGTACTTC.